The TCR beta chain under discussion was sequenced for a study of PD-1 blockade in classical Hodgkin lymphoma. There was relapse after autologous stem cell transplantation in every patient, and there was variation in brentuximab vedotin exposure. Trimming shortened V by 6 bases and J by 4 bases, and 16 bases separated the two germline ends. This CDR3 region has 15 residues. CDR1 WNHNN and CDR2 SYGVQD come from the germline V gene (reference sequence). This clone was detected a few times. Its antigen is not identified. Produced via immunoSEQ multiplex PCR; TCRdb's table is partial and in-frame only. The sample lists tens of thousands of clones, roughly 78% occurring once. Study conclusions and caveats: CD4+ TCR diversity, unlike CD8+, rose significantly by C4D1. Nivolumab initiation under 1 year post-ASCT meant exclusion. At baseline, newly diagnosed patients reportedly showed less TCR diversity than healthy donors.

The source of this sequence is a human donor with classical Hodgkin lymphoma. Here the sequenced sample was peripheral blood mononuclear cells (PBMCs), taken at baseline. The chain recombines TRBV10-1 with TRBJ1-5; D is ambiguous. The chain's CDR3 is CASSDLPVRNQPQHF. Here the CDR3 DNA reads TGCGCCAGCAGCGACCTGCCGGTACGAAATCAGCCCCAGCATTTT.